The 5 T cell receptor beta chains presented below share a single source sample, sequenced in a study of T-cell reconstitution after alpha-beta-depleted transplantation in children. As it was prepared, the TCRbeta library received unique molecular identifiers. TCRdb processed the PCR reads anew with MiXCR; each CDR3 protein has one entry. This repertoire shows about 490,000 distinct CDR3 sequences, over 9.5% found once; its top ten account for 2%. Source: PBMCs, taken before TCRalphabeta/CD19-depleted stem cell transplant. The receptors were gathered from a child aged 2 to 10 with inherited bone marrow failure, due to receive a stem cell transplant.

This clonotype was seen repeatedly, ten times or more. CDR3 protein: CASSPPFGGETQYF. The DNA of the CDR3 is TGTGCCAGCAGCCCCCCCTTTGGCGGAGAGACCCAGTACTTC. This chain joins TRBV7-9 and TRBJ2-5, with D unclear. The germline gives CDR1 SEHNR, CDR2 FQNEAQ (reference sequence). V was pared by 5 bases and J by 4 bases, with 14 bases between. This CDR3 contains 14 residues.

This clonotype was detected a few times. J is TRBJ2-7 and V is TRBV20-1; TRBD1 or TRBD2 may be the D gene (5 bases each). Looked up from germline, CDR1 is DFQATT and CDR2 is SNEGSKA (reference sequence). V dropped 1 base and J dropped 2 bases, with 12 bases sitting between them. The CDR3 sequence is 14 residues long. The CDR3 sequence is CSARVPGRTYEQYF. As DNA, the CDR3 is TGCAGTGCTAGAGTACCGGGACGGACCTACGAGCAGTACTTC.

In the case of this clonotype: A read error is possible here, since a much larger clone lies one base away. The chain combines TRBV5-1 with TRBJ1-3, with D unclear. Germline V gives CDR1 SGHRS, CDR2 YFSETQ. The CDR3 consists of 14 residues. The CDR3 DNA follows: TGCGCCAACAGCCCGGCCGGGGATCGAAACACCATATATTTT. Encoded protein: CANSPAGDRNTIYF.

This clonotype has a count of ten or more. This sequence joins TRBV7-8 and TRBJ2-2; 7 nucleotides align to TRBD1. The CDR3 extends over 15 amino acids. V lost 0 bases to trimming and J lost 5 bases; unmatched junction nucleotides: 3. In germline, CDR1 is SGHVS, CDR2 FQNEAQ. The CDR3 protein is CASSLARGRTGELFF. The CDR3 nucleotides read TGTGCCAGCAGCTTAGCTAGGGGGCGGACCGGGGAGCTGTTTTTT.

Notes on this clonotype: It may be a read error: a sequence one base away is much more abundant. The chain couples TRBV20-1 to TRBJ2-7; 11 nucleotides align to TRBD2. The germline CDR1 and CDR2 sequences are DFQATT and SNEGSKA (reference sequence). This CDR3 has 17 amino acids. CDR3 in DNA: TGCGGTGCCTTCCCGCCCTGGCTAGCGGGAGGCGGTTACGAGCAGTACTTC. Amino acid sequence: CGAFPPWLAGGGYEQYF.